Listed here are 20 T cell receptor beta chains from one sample, sequenced in a study of T cell changes during pregnancy in multiple sclerosis. The repertoire was sequenced with immunoSEQ multiplex PCR; TCRdb's copy has only in-frame clones and lacks some. The sample yields 40,000 to 55,000 clones, 85% to 90% seen once. Sequencing was performed on peripheral blood, taken in the second trimester of pregnancy. These receptors were taken from a female donor in good health, enrolled as a control in a pregnancy study.

The chain recombines TRBV7-6 with TRBJ2-5, with no clear D. Trimming removed 3 bases at V and 4 bases at J, with 12 bases between. Germline V gene sequence: CDR1 SGHVS, CDR2 FNYEAQ. CDR3 length equals 14 residues. The CDR3 sequence is CASSFFEQSETQYF. The CDR3 DNA reads TGTGCCAGCAGCTTCTTTGAACAGTCAGAGACCCAGTACTTC.

The chain joins TRBV2 to TRBJ2-5, with 9 bases matching TRBD1. This CDR3 is built from 15 residues. V shed 4 bases, J shed 2 bases, and the junction held 5 bases outside the gene matches. Looked up from germline, CDR1 is SNHLY and CDR2 is FYNNEI. CDR3 nucleotide sequence: TGTGCCAGCAGTGGAGGTGGACAGGGGCAAGAGACCCAGTACTTC. Translation gives CASSGGGQGQETQYF.

The V gene is TRBV5-1, the J gene TRBJ2-7, with TRBD2 identical over 10 bases. This CDR3 spans 15 amino acids. Looked up from germline, CDR1 is SGHRS and CDR2 is YFSETQ. V shed 3 bases and J 2 bases; nucleotides not matched to a gene: 5. The CDR3 sequence is CASSSGTSVTYEQYF. The CDR3 region has the DNA TGCGCCAGCAGCTCCGGGACTAGCGTGACCTACGAGCAGTACTTC.

The chain links TRBV2 to TRBJ1-2; 7 bases are shared with TRBD1. In germline, CDR1 is SNHLY, CDR2 FYNNEI. The ends lost 7 bases at V and 7 bases at J; junction bases unmatched: 12. The CDR3 has 14 residues. This CDR3 is CASKEQGPSVGYTF. In nucleotides, the CDR3 is TGTGCCAGCAAGGAACAGGGGCCTTCCGTTGGCTACACCTTC.

V is TRBV2 and J is TRBJ1-4; D gene unclear. Germline CDR1 is SNHLY and CDR2 is FYNNEI. Trimming cost V 7 bases and J 8 bases, with 17 bases left between them. The CDR3 runs 14 residues. CDR3 residues: CASNQQRGREKLFF. For the CDR3, the DNA is TGTGCCAGCAACCAACAACGGGGTCGGGAAAAACTGTTTTTT.

A single count supports this clone. The V gene is TRBV25-1, the J gene TRBJ1-1; D gene uncertain. The CDR3 extends over 14 amino acids. Germline CDR1 is MGHDK and CDR2 is SYGVNS. Trimming shortened V by 0 bases and J by 10 bases, and 15 bases separated the two germline ends. The CDR3 is CASSEYKGGLGAFF. The CDR3, as DNA: TGTGCCAGCAGTGAATATAAGGGAGGGCTGGGAGCTTTCTTT.

This clone was seen just once. V gene TRBV19 combines with J gene TRBJ1-2, with 10 positions matching TRBD1. V dropped 5 bases and J dropped 6; count of bases not matched to a gene: 12. CDR3 length: 16 residues. CDR1 and CDR2 from the germline V gene are LNHDA and SQIVND (reference sequence). CDR3 DNA: TGTGCCAGTAGTCCTATACGGGACAGGGGACCCAATGGCTACACCTTC. Amino acid sequence: CASSPIRDRGPNGYTF.

The chain employs TRBV11-1 and TRBJ2-1, with 13 bases aligning to TRBD2. Germline V CDR1 and CDR2: SGHAT, FQDESV (reference sequence). J lost 3 bases, V lost 4 bases, and 3 bases had no gene match. The CDR3 covers 16 residues. Written as DNA, the CDR3 is TGTGCCAGCAGCTGGGGACTAGCGGGAATCTACAATGAGCAGTTCTTC. It specifies CASSWGLAGIYNEQFF.

This clone has just a few counts. The chain uses TRBV19 and TRBJ1-1; 12 positions match TRBD1. Germline V gene sequence: CDR1 LNHDA, CDR2 SQIVND (reference sequence). The length of the CDR3 is 13 residues. Trimming at V came to 8 bases and at J to 7 bases, leaving 5 bases not matched to a gene. The CDR3 loop is CASRDRGQNEAFF. CDR3 in DNA: TGTGCCAGTCGGGACAGGGGGCAGAATGAAGCTTTCTTT.

The chain couples TRBV2 to TRBJ2-7; a possible D gene is TRBD2 (6 bases). V gave up 4 bases and J gave up 2 bases, with 9 bases separating them. CDR3 length: 13 residues. CDR1 is SNHLY, CDR2 FYNNEI, per germline. The CDR3 sequence: CASSVGGTYEQYF. CDR3 DNA sequence: TGTGCCAGCAGTGTTGGCGGGACCTACGAGCAGTACTTC.

This clone occurred once. The V gene is TRBV19, the J gene TRBJ2-7; tentatively, D is TRBD2 (5 bases). The CDR3 has 15 amino acids. V lost 4 bases and J 0 bases, leaving 13 bases between the germline ends. Germline CDR1 and CDR2: LNHDA and SQIVND (reference sequence). The CDR3 nucleotides are TGTGCCAGTAGTAAAGGCTGGACTGGCTCCTACGAGCAGTACTTC. Protein sequence: CASSKGWTGSYEQYF. The whole variable domain, remainder taken from reference TRBV19 and TRBJ2-7, is DGGITQSPKYLFRKEGQNVTLSCEQNLNHDAMYWYRQDPGQGLRLIYYSQIVNDFQKGDIAEGYSVSREKKESFPLTVTSAQKNPTAFYLCASSKGWTGSYEQYFGPGTRLTVT.

The J gene is TRBJ1-4, the V gene TRBV18; possible D gene TRBD1, 5 bases. V was shortened by 11 bases and J by 6 bases, with 13 bases between the two germline ends. Germline lookup yields CDR1 KGHSH and CDR2 LQKENI. This CDR3 region has 12 residues. This CDR3 reads CAARGSHEKLFF. The CDR3 DNA is TGTGCCGCCCGGGGGAGCCATGAAAAACTGTTTTTT.

The chain is built from TRBV10-2 and TRBJ2-4; 9 bases align to TRBD2. The CDR3 sequence is 18 residues long. The germline CDR1 and CDR2 sequences are WSHSY and SAAADI. The V and J ends lost 5 bases and 0 bases, in that order; junction bases with no gene match: 11. The CDR3 region is CASSSLAGASLAKNIQYF. The DNA of the CDR3 is TGCGCCAGCAGTTCACTAGCGGGTGCCTCCCTAGCCAAAAACATTCAGTACTTC.

The V call is TRBV19, the J call TRBJ2-1; D is undetermined. The CDR3 loop spans 13 amino acids. The germline gives CDR1 LNHDA, CDR2 SQIVND (reference sequence). V was shortened by 4 bases and J by 9 bases, with 13 bases between the two germline ends. The CDR3 sequence is CASSTIPRGEQFF. Written as DNA, the CDR3 is TGTGCCAGTAGTACGATACCACGAGGTGAGCAGTTCTTC.

The chain joins TRBV29-1 to TRBJ2-1; possible D gene TRBD2, 6 bases. CDR1 and CDR2 (germline): SQVTM, ANQGSEA. V dropped 4 bases and J dropped 7 bases, with 8 bases sitting between them. The CDR3 has 11 residues. Here the CDR3 reads CSVVRGNEQFF. The CDR3 coding sequence is TGCAGCGTTGTTCGGGGGAATGAGCAGTTCTTC.

The chain carries TRBV4-2 and TRBJ2-7; 7 nucleotides agree with TRBD1. The germline V gene has CDR1 LGHNA and CDR2 YNFKEQ. J lost 10 bases, V lost 0 bases, and 6 bases had no gene match. The CDR3 consists of 13 residues. For the CDR3, the DNA is TGTGCCAGCAGCCAAGATCGGCAGGGGGAACAGTACTTC. This translates into CASSQDRQGEQYF.

This clone was seen just once. The V and J genes are TRBV19 and TRBJ2-7; TRBD2 matches 11 bases. Per the germline V gene, CDR1 is LNHDA and CDR2 is SQIVND (reference sequence). With V trimmed by 7 bases and J by 2 bases, 16 bases remained unmatched. There are 18 residues in the CDR3. CDR3 region: CASTYRGTSGGGPYEQYF. The DNA of the CDR3 is TGTGCCAGTACCTACCGAGGGACTAGCGGCGGGGGCCCCTACGAGCAGTACTTC.

This clone was detected only once. The genes are TRBV6-4 and TRBJ2-1, with 14 bases that match TRBD2. Per the germline V gene, CDR1 is MRHNA and CDR2 is SNTAGT. The CDR3 has 16 residues. The V segment lost 6 bases and the J segment 9 bases; nucleotides outside the gene matches: 10. CDR3: CASSRLAGGSVGEQFF. In DNA, the CDR3 is TGTGCCAGCAGCAGACTAGCGGGAGGGTCGGTGGGTGAGCAGTTCTTC.

In DNA form, the CDR3 reads TGTGCCAGCGGCAGGGAGGCGGCGAACACTGAAGCTTTCTTT. Translated: CASGREAANTEAFF. The gene calls are TRBV9 and TRBJ1-1; D is possibly TRBD1 (5 bases). In germline, CDR1 is SGDLS, CDR2 YYNGEE. The CDR3 runs to 14 residues. The ends were cut back, 7 bases at V and 1 base at J, with 14 bases in the middle.

The sample holds a few counts of this clone. The V and J genes are TRBV6-1 and TRBJ2-3, with 7 bases aligning to TRBD2. The CDR3 length is 13 residues. The junction had 4 bases not matched to a gene; V was cut back by 8 bases and J by 2 bases. Germline lookup yields CDR1 MNHNS and CDR2 SASEGT. This chain's CDR3 is CASLGLNTDTQYF. The CDR3 bases are TGTGCCAGCTTGGGACTAAACACAGATACGCAGTATTTT.